The 28 T cell receptor beta chains below all came from one sample that was sequenced in a study of CD4 and CD8 cells across lung adenocarcinoma regions. In TCRdb, the PCR reads were re-called with MiXCR into one record per CDR3 protein. This sample has under 15,000 distinct CDR3 sequences, with around 50% found just once. Sample: CD8+ T cells from the margin of a lung tumor. All receptors come from a male donor with lung adenocarcinoma. The CD4 and CD8 labels of this study may be unreliable.

CDR3 in amino acids: CASTGGQIGPEQYF. CDR3 coding DNA: TGTGCCAGCACCGGGGGACAAATAGGACCCGAGCAGTACTTC. The chain joins TRBV6-1 to TRBJ2-7, with D perhaps TRBD1 or TRBD2 (6 bases each). The CDR3 length is 14 residues. The V gene lost 7 bases and the J gene lost 6 bases, with 19 bases spanning the gap. Germline V lookup: CDR1 MNHNS, CDR2 SASEGT.

This clonotype has more than one count but fewer than ten. V gene TRBV6-1 combines with J gene TRBJ1-1; D remains unclear. The germline V and J ends were trimmed by 1 base and 1 base, with 4 bases remaining between them. The CDR3 spans 13 residues. The germline V gene has CDR1 MNHNS and CDR2 SASEGT. The chain's CDR3 is CASSEDRNTEAFF. The CDR3 nucleotides read TGTGCCAGCAGTGAAGACAGGAACACTGAAGCTTTCTTT.

The sample holds a few counts of this clonotype. A junction end diverges from the germline sequence, so it may reflect a read error. This chain connects TRBV15 to TRBJ2-3; 7 bases are shared with TRBD1. The CDR3 length is 16 residues. Per germline, CDR1 LNHNV and CDR2 YYDKDF (reference sequence). CDR3 in DNA: TGTGCCACCAGCAGAGGGGACAGAAGCTCCTACAATGAGCAGTACTTT. Residues: CATSRGDRSSYNEQYF.

As concerns this clonotype: One junction end does not reproduce the germline sequence, and a read error may be involved. The chain has TRBV27 and TRBJ2-3; 7 bases map to TRBD2. The CDR3 has 16 residues. Germline V gives CDR1 MNHEY, CDR2 SMNVEV (reference sequence). The chain's CDR3 is CASGGGGGGGTDTQYF. The DNA of the CDR3 is TGTGCCAGCGGGGGGGGGGGGGGGGGTGGCACAGATACGCAGTATTTC.

This clonotype was seen a handful of times. V and J are TRBV6-1 and TRBJ2-3; 7 bases are shared with TRBD1. CDR3 size: 15 residues. Germline V gene lookup returns CDR1 MNHNS and CDR2 SASEGT. V lost 7 bases and J lost 3; bases outside the gene matches: 10. CDR3 sequence reads: CASTPTGWDTDTQYF. The CDR3 coding sequence is TGTGCCAGCACCCCGACAGGGTGGGATACAGATACGCAGTATTTT.

In its sample, this clonotype is medium-sized (0.01 to 0.1%). A much larger clone sits a single nucleotide away, making a read error possible. The chain uses TRBV27 and TRBJ2-1, with 7 bases fitting TRBD1. Judging by the DNA end, TRBJ2-7 fits better; the J call may be wrong. This CDR3 comprises 12 residues. Per the germline V gene, CDR1 is MNHEY and CDR2 is SMNVEV (reference sequence). The CDR3 spells CASTQQGYEQYF. The CDR3 DNA reads as TGTGCCAGCACCCAACAGGGGTATGAGCAGTACTTC.

This rearrangement joins TRBV7-2 to TRBJ1-5; 7 nucleotides match TRBD1. The CDR3 runs 15 residues. Losses at the gene ends were 5 bases for V and 9 bases for J; bases not matched to a gene: 13. Germline V CDR1 and CDR2: SGHTA, FQGNSA. DNA for the CDR3: TGTGCCAGCAGCCGCACAGGGGAGGCCAGACGGCCCCAGCATTTT. Protein: CASSRTGEARRPQHF.

This clonotype was detected many times. The CDR3 region is CASSPFRGRYNEQFF. DNA of the CDR3: TGTGCCAGCAGCCCTTTCAGGGGGCGGTACAATGAGCAGTTCTTC. The gene calls are TRBV7-2 and TRBJ2-1, with 8 bases aligning to TRBD1. Losses at the gene ends were 5 bases for V and 4 bases for J; bases not matched to a gene: 7. This CDR3 contains 15 residues. CDR1 SGHTA and CDR2 FQGNSA come from the germline V gene.

The chain joins TRBV12-5 to TRBJ2-1, with D unclear. The CDR3 spans 13 residues. V gave up 6 bases and J gave up 9 bases, with 15 bases separating them. Germline V lookup: CDR1 LGHNT, CDR2 FRNRAP. The CDR3 nucleotides read TGTGCTAGTGGGTGTGACCGCTCGAGTGAGCAGTTCTTC. Translated, it gives CASGCDRSSEQFF.

A note on this clonotype: Compared with germline, one end of the junction differs, possibly owing to a read error. The DNA of the CDR3 is TGTGCCAGCAGTCCGGGACAGCAAACGGGGGCGGGAGACAAAAACACGCAGTACTTT. As protein: CASSPGQQTGAGDKNTQYF. The chain uses TRBV6-1 and TRBJ2-4, with D perhaps given as TRBD1 or TRBD2 (7 bases each). Germline-derived CDR1 and CDR2 are MNHNS and SASEGT. This CDR3 is 19 amino acids long.

This clonotype was seen a few times. This chain uses TRBV6-5 with TRBJ2-1, with 11 bases aligning to TRBD2. Trimming at V came to 6 bases and at J to 9 bases, leaving 10 bases not matched to a gene. The CDR3 is 15 residues long. Germline V gives CDR1 MNHEY, CDR2 SVGAGI. CDR3 residues: CASSPTSGTRGEQFF. Here the CDR3 DNA reads TGTGCCAGCAGCCCGACTAGCGGGACAAGGGGTGAGCAGTTCTTC.

Comments on this clonotype: This is likely a read error, given that the CDR3 carries no conserved phenylalanine or tryptophan at its end. Because the CDR3's place on the DNA is in doubt, the DNA is left out and the CDR3 is given as listed by TCRdb. The chain employs TRBV29-1 and TRBJ2-1; the table calls TRBD1, which could not be checked here. Germline CDR1 and CDR2: SQVTM and ANQGSEA. Including both end residues, the CDR3 is 20 amino acids long. The CDR3 region is CSWEIQQPPGHGGAKLCTGH.

Comments on this clonotype: One junction end disagrees with the germline gene, perhaps due to a read error. J is TRBJ2-3 and V is TRBV6-1; D is perhaps TRBD1 or TRBD2 (5 bases each). The last part of the DNA fits TRBJ2-5 better; the J call may be wrong. CDR3 length equals 15 residues. The germline gives CDR1 MNHNS, CDR2 SASEGT. The DNA for the CDR3 is TGTGCCAGCAGACCCCGGGGCCCGGGCCAAGATACCCAGTACTTC. Its translation: CASRPRGPGQDTQYF.

To note about this clonotype: A single base separates this from a much larger clone, so it may be a read error. CDR3 region: CASSLWGDQETQYF. The CDR3 bases are TGTGCCAGCAGCCTGTGGGGGGATCAAGAGACCCAGTACTTC. This sequence joins TRBV7-2 and TRBJ2-5, with D possibly TRBD2 on 6 matching bases. Trimming took 5 bases from V and 2 from J, leaving 12 bases between them. Germline V CDR1 and CDR2: SGHTA, FQGNSA. This CDR3 is built from 14 residues.

The rearrangement uses TRBV6-5 and TRBJ2-1; perhaps TRBD2 as D (5 bases). TRBJ2-7 matches the DNA end more closely, so the J call is doubtful. The CDR3 loop spans 14 amino acids. Germline CDR1 reads MNHEY; CDR2 reads SVGAGI. The CDR3 coding sequence is TGTGCCAGCAGTTTGGGAGTGGACCCCTACGAGCAGTACTTC. Its protein product is CASSLGVDPYEQYF.

V is TRBV30 and J is TRBJ2-1; D may be TRBD2 (5 bases). Matching the DNA end better, TRBJ2-7 makes the J call doubtful. The CDR3 covers 17 residues. Per germline, CDR1 GTSNPN and CDR2 SVGIG (reference sequence). CDR3 DNA sequence: TGTGCCTGGAGTCCCTTGGGAAGCGGCAGCTCCTACAATGAGCAGTACTTC. It codes for CAWSPLGSGSSYNEQYF.

This clonotype was picked up many times. The chain uses TRBV27 and TRBJ2-3; D remains ambiguous. V was cut by 3 bases and J by 4 bases, with 8 bases left in between. The germline V gene has CDR1 MNHEY and CDR2 SMNVEV (reference sequence). This CDR3 is 13 amino acids long. The DNA of the CDR3 is TGTGCCAGCAGTTTTCAGGCAGCAGATACGCAGTATTTT. Encoded protein: CASSFQAADTQYF.

This clonotype was detected only a few times. CDR3 amino acids: CASSMTGWGETQYF. The CDR3 DNA is TGTGCCAGCAGTATGACAGGGTGGGGAGAGACCCAGTACTTC. The V gene is TRBV27, the J gene TRBJ2-5; 7 nucleotides match TRBD1. J lost 4 bases, V lost 5 bases, and 7 bases had no gene match. Germline lookup yields CDR1 MNHEY and CDR2 SMNVEV (reference sequence). The CDR3 length is 14 residues.

This clonotype rates as medium-sized. The chain joins TRBV6-1 to TRBJ2-1; D is unresolved. The CDR3 length is 13 residues. Trimming cost V 2 bases and J 13 bases, with 15 bases left between them. The germline V gene has CDR1 MNHNS and CDR2 SASEGT. The CDR3 sequence: CASSEYLSETQFF. The CDR3 nucleotides read TGTGCCAGCAGTGAATACTTATCGGAGACCCAGTTCTTC.

As regards this clonotype: One junction end disagrees with the germline gene, perhaps due to a read error. The chain has TRBV10-2 and TRBJ2-3, with 11 bases aligning to TRBD2. Germline V gene lookup returns CDR1 WSHSY and CDR2 SAAADI. This CDR3 region has 13 residues. The CDR3 reads CATGLAGPDTQYF. CDR3 bases: TGCGCCACCGGACTAGCGGGCCCAGATACGCAGTATTTC.

This chain joins TRBV11-2 and TRBJ2-7, with D possibly being TRBD1 or TRBD2 (5 bases each). CDR1 is SGHAT and CDR2 is FQNNGV in the germline V gene. The V and J ends lost 5 bases and 1 base respectively, with 12 bases between them. The CDR3 loop spans 14 amino acids. The CDR3 sequence: CASSPGTLSYEQYF. The DNA of the CDR3 is TGTGCCAGCAGCCCCGGGACCCTGTCCTACGAGCAGTACTTC.

By share, this clonotype counts as medium-sized. The chain links TRBV6-1 to TRBJ1-2, with D maybe TRBD1 (5 bases). The CDR3 runs 13 residues. Germline lookup yields CDR1 MNHNS and CDR2 SASEGT. Trimming pared 6 bases from V and 4 bases from J, leaving 12 bases between. CDR3 nucleotide sequence: TGTGCCAGCAGCCAAAGGGACGGCTATGGCTACACCTTC. Encoded protein: CASSQRDGYGYTF.

This clonotype occurred many times. This chain links TRBV12-3 or TRBV12-4 with TRBJ2-5; 8 bases line up with TRBD2. Trimming cost V 3 bases and J 11 bases; bases outside gene matches: 14. This CDR3 contains 15 residues. The CDR3 reads CASSFRDTNRGGQYF. DNA of the CDR3: TGTGCCAGCAGTTTTCGAGACACGAATCGGGGGGGGCAGTACTTC.

The chain recombines TRBV6-1 with TRBJ2-4, with D perhaps matching TRBD2 (6 bases). The V gene lost 0 bases and the J gene lost 13 bases, with 25 bases spanning the gap. The CDR3 loop spans 17 amino acids. Per germline, CDR1 MNHNS and CDR2 SASEGT. The CDR3 DNA is TGTGCCAGCAGTGAAGCGCTTCTTAAACTAGCCCAAGTTTCCCAGTACTTC. Translated, it gives CASSEALLKLAQVSQYF.

This clonotype was recorded only once. The chain links TRBV7-2 to TRBJ2-5, with D perhaps assigned TRBD1 or TRBD2 (6 bases each). Germline CDR1 and CDR2: SGHTA and FQGNSA. This CDR3 is built from 15 residues. V shed 11 bases and J shed 3 bases, with 22 bases lying between them. DNA for the CDR3: TGTGCCGGGGGGTTTGGGGGCCGGGACAAAGAGACCCAGTACTTC. It is translated as CAGGFGGRDKETQYF. Complete variable domain (other parts from reference TRBV7-2 and TRBJ2-5): GAGVSQSPSNKVTEKGKDVELRCDPISGHTALYWYRQSLGQGLEFLIYFQGNSAPDKSGLPSDRFSAERTGGSVSTLTIQRTQQEDSAVYLCAGGFGGRDKETQYFGPGTRLLVL.

This sequence joins TRBV6-2 or TRBV6-3 and TRBJ2-3; TRBD1 aligns across 8 bases. The CDR3 spans 15 residues. V lost 4 bases, J lost 2 bases, and 5 bases stayed unmatched. From germline, CDR1 is MNHEY and CDR2 SVGEGT. The CDR3 protein is CASSLTGANTDTQYF. The CDR3 bases are TGTGCCAGCAGTTTGACAGGGGCCAACACAGATACGCAGTATTTT.

The CDR3 is CAWSANPYGGYTF. Here the CDR3 DNA reads TGTGCCTGGAGCGCCAACCCATATGGGGGCTACACCTTC. The chain combines TRBV30 with TRBJ1-2; D is undetermined. V was shortened by 3 bases and J by 8 bases, with 16 bases between the two germline ends. The CDR3 loop spans 13 amino acids. CDR1 and CDR2 from the germline V gene are GTSNPN and SVGIG (reference sequence).

In regard to this clonotype: Sequence at one end of the junction differs from germline and may be a read error. The chain recombines TRBV27 with TRBJ2-3, with 10 nucleotides matching TRBD2. Germline V gene sequence: CDR1 MNHEY, CDR2 SMNVEV (reference sequence). The CDR3 sequence is 17 residues long. The CDR3 DNA is TGTGCCAGCAGATTTAGGGCTAGCGGGAGTAGCACAGATATGCAGTATTTC. Residues: CASRFRASGSSTDMQYF.